The 5 T cell receptor beta chains listed next were all sequenced from one sample in a study of blood T cells in healthy people across ages. The authors ran a second PCR of about 7 to 11 cycles using a sample-barcoded 5' primer and a J-beta primer mix. Via MiXCR, TCRdb re-called the 5' RACE reads, giving one row per CDR3 protein. The table lists fewer than 2 million distinct CDR3 sequences, about two fifths of them singletons. The specimen was blood. These receptors were taken from a human donor in good health.

The chain recombines TRBV6-6 with TRBJ2-1; either TRBD1 or TRBD2 may supply D (7 bases each). This CDR3 is 15 amino acids long. Deletions cut 2 bases from V and 6 bases from J, with 14 bases between. CDR1 MNHNY and CDR2 SVGAGI come from the germline V gene (reference sequence). The CDR3 reads CASSYQGEGLNEQFF. CDR3 sequence (DNA): TGTGCCAGCAGTTACCAGGGGGAGGGCCTCAATGAGCAGTTCTTC.

Only one count was recorded for this clonotype. The CDR3 DNA reads TGTGCCAGCAGCCAAGAGTCCAGGGGAGCCAAAAACATTCAGTACTTC. This gives the protein CASSQESRGAKNIQYF. The rearrangement links TRBV14 to TRBJ2-4; D is perhaps TRBD1 (6 bases). Trimming pared 0 bases from V and 0 bases from J, leaving 9 bases between. This CDR3 contains 16 residues. Germline CDR1 is SGHDN and CDR2 is FVKESK.

The chain links TRBV11-2 to TRBJ1-2; D is unclear. Germline values: CDR1 SGHAT, CDR2 FQNNGV. The CDR3 runs to 13 residues. With 6 bases removed from V and 7 bases from J, the gap between germline ends came to 15 bases. CDR3 sequence: CASSSKFLSGYTF. Written as DNA, the CDR3 is TGTGCCAGCAGTAGTAAATTCCTCAGTGGCTACACCTTC.

This clonotype was counted a few times. The chain carries TRBV29-1 and TRBJ2-7; 8 bases are shared with TRBD2. Trimming removed 4 bases from V and 3 bases from J; junction bases left unmatched: 5. Germline CDR1 SQVTM, CDR2 ANQGSEA. The CDR3 contains 13 residues. The CDR3 region is CSVVSGDNYEQYF. CDR3 nucleotides: TGCAGCGTTGTTAGCGGGGACAACTACGAGCAGTACTTC.

This clonotype was picked up many times. V gene TRBV29-1 combines with J gene TRBJ2-1; D might be TRBD1 (5 bases). The ends were cut back, 6 bases at V and 0 bases at J, with 9 bases in the middle. Germline V gene sequence: CDR1 SQVTM, CDR2 ANQGSEA. The CDR3 sequence is 13 residues long. Here the CDR3 reads CSVQGSSYNEQFF. CDR3 coding DNA: TGCAGCGTCCAGGGTAGCTCCTACAATGAGCAGTTCTTC.